The sequence of this T cell receptor (beta chain) was determined in a study of T cell responses to AZD1222 COVID-19 vaccine. TCRdb's copy holds only in-frame clones and misses some; the assay was immunoSEQ multiplex PCR. In the table there are approximately 100,000 clones, approximately 90% of which are singletons. General observations from the study: Unmutated regions of variants are reportedly targeted by nearly half of spike-specific TCRs.

The junction had 13 bases not matched to a gene; V was cut back by 3 bases and J by 5 bases. Germline V gives CDR1 LNHDA, CDR2 SQIVND (reference sequence). CDR3 size: 17 residues. About this clone: Its antigen is currently unknown.

Source: peripheral blood, taken on day 0 of AZD1222 vaccination. This clonotype originated in an adult in good health. The J gene is TRBJ2-3, the V gene TRBV19; 8 bases fit TRBD2. CDR3 coding DNA: TGTGCCAGTAGTATGGGTCCCAGCGGGGGAATAAGAGATACGCAGTATTTT. This translates into CASSMGPSGGIRDTQYF.